Included here is one T cell receptor beta chain sequence, with context. Germline CDR1 is LNHDA and CDR2 is SQIVND (reference sequence). The CDR3 runs to 15 residues. Deletions cut 1 base from V and 0 bases from J, with 7 bases between. These data belong to a study of blood T cell repertoires in COVID-19. Whole-study context: The United States, Italy and Spain supplied acute and convalescent COVID-19 samples. T cells, B-cell-depleted T cells, or PBMCs provided the cDNA or gDNA that served as material.

Some clones are missing from TCRdb's copy, which holds only in-frame ones; the method was immunoSEQ multiplex PCR. The sample includes roughly 200,000 clones, 80% to 90% of them seen just once. The receptor was derived from a man aged 55 to 70 with acute or convalescent COVID-19. Sequenced input: peripheral blood. The gene calls are TRBV19 and TRBJ2-1, with D possibly matching TRBD2 (6 bases). Here the CDR3 reads CASSIAGASYNEQFF. The CDR3 DNA sequence: TGTGCCAGTAGTATAGCGGGAGCCTCCTACAATGAGCAGTTCTTC.